The T cell receptor beta chain under discussion was sequenced for a study of control samples from healthy donors and cancer patients. Produced via immunoSEQ multiplex PCR; TCRdb's table is partial and in-frame only. The sample records about 160,000 clones, approximately 96% being singletons. Trimming cost V 4 bases and J 6 bases; bases outside gene matches: 14. Per the germline V gene, CDR1 is SGHRS and CDR2 is YFSETQ. The CDR3 has 17 amino acids. The gene calls are TRBV5-1 and TRBJ2-2; TRBD2 agrees at 8 bases. This receptor was obtained from a woman in her twenties or thirties in good health. The sample consisted of blood. CDR3 region: CASSADPGLVAPGELFF. For the CDR3, the DNA is TGCGCCAGCAGCGCGGACCCGGGACTAGTAGCCCCCGGGGAGCTGTTTTTT. Variable domain in full (rest from reference TRBV5-1 and TRBJ2-2): KAGVTQTPRYLIKTRGQQVTLSCSPISGHRSVSWYQQTPGQGLQFLFEYFSETQRNKGNFPGRFSGRQFSNSRSEMNVSTLELGDSALYLCASSADPGLVAPGELFFGEGSRLTVL.